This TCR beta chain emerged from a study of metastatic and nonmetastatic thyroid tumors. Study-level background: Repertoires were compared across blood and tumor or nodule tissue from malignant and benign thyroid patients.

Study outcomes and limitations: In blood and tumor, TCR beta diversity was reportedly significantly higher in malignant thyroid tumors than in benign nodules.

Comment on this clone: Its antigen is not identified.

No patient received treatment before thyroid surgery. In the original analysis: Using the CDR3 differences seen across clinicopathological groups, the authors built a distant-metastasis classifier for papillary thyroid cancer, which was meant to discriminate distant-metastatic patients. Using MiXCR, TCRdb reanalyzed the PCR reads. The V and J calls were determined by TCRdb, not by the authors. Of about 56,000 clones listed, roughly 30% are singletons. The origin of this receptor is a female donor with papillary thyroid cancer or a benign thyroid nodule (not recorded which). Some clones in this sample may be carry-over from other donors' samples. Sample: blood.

The chain's CDR3 is CASSQDLAVGVNTEAFF. CDR3 bases: TGCGCCAGCAGCCAAGATTTGGCGGTGGGGGTGAACACTGAAGCTTTCTTT. The chain employs TRBV4-3 and TRBJ1-1, with a weak D call TRBD1 (5 bases). V shed 0 bases and J shed 0 bases, with 14 bases lying between them. CDR3 size: 17 residues. Looked up from germline, CDR1 is LGHNA and CDR2 is YSLEER.